This is a list of T cell receptor beta chains from one sample in a study of T cells after yellow fever vaccination. TCRdb reprocessed the 5' RACE reads via MiXCR and lists one record per CDR3 protein. The sample records 200,000 to 300,000 distinct CDR3 sequences, 10% to 15% being singletons. The material sequenced was CD4+ T cells sorted from PBMCs, taken 45 days after the yellow fever booster vaccination. Receptors were obtained from a man aged 25 to 45 who received the YFV17D yellow fever vaccine. CDR3s include the opening cysteine and the closing phenylalanine or tryptophan. A D gene is named only where the DNA matches it firmly. Not all rows give a size; the values are once, few, many and, for expanded clones, a class.

clone size,D gene,CDR3 length,J gene,V gene,CDR3 DNA,CDR3 protein
few,NA,14,TRBJ2-7,TRBV5-6,TGTGCCAGCAGCCCCTATAGGTACTCCTACGAGCAGTACTTC,CASSPYRYSYEQYF
NA,TRBD2,14,TRBJ2-5,TRBV24-1,TGTGCCACCGGACTAGCGGGAGTTTCAGAGACCCAGTACTTC,CATGLAGVSETQYF
NA,NA,13,TRBJ2-5,TRBV5-4,TGTGCCAGCAGCCAGGGGGGACAAGAGACCCAGTACTTC,CASSQGGQETQYF
few,TRBD2,15,TRBJ2-1,TRBV11-3,TGTGCCAGCAGCTCGGGACTAGCTGCAGGCAATGAGCAGTTCTTC,CASSSGLAAGNEQFF
NA,NA,14,TRBJ2-1,TRBV12-3/TRBV12-4,TGTGCCAGCAGTTTGGGCCTTTCCGGCAATGAGCAGTTCTTC,CASSLGLSGNEQFF
NA,TRBD2,17,TRBJ2-5,TRBV3-1,TGTGCCAGCAGCCCACGGACTAGCGGGAGAGGTCGAGAGACCCAGTACTTC,CASSPRTSGRGRETQYF
few,NA,14,TRBJ2-2,TRBV5-1,TGCGCCTCCCAAGGAGGTTCGAACACCGGGGAGCTGTTTTTT,CASQGGSNTGELFF
many,TRBD1,15,TRBJ1-1,TRBV4-3,TGCGCCAGCAGCCAGAGGGACAGGGGAGGAACTGAAGCTTTCTTT,CASSQRDRGGTEAFF
NA,TRBD2,16,TRBJ2-7,TRBV6-2/TRBV6-3,TGTGCCAGCAGCCATGGACTAGCGGGCCTATCCCTCGAGCAGTACTTC,CASSHGLAGLSLEQYF
few,TRBD1,15,TRBJ2-1,TRBV27,TGTGCCAGCAGTCGTCCGGGACAGGTTTACAATGAGCAGTTCTTC,CASSRPGQVYNEQFF
NA,NA,16,TRBJ2-3,TRBV6-2/TRBV6-3,TGTGCCAGCAGTTACTCGAAAAGGGACTCCACAGATACGCAGTATTTT,CASSYSKRDSTDTQYF
few,TRBD1,17,TRBJ2-6,TRBV6-1,TGTGCCAGCAGTAGCGGACAGGGGGCAACTGGGGCCAACGTCCTGACTTTC,CASSSGQGATGANVLTF
few,NA,15,TRBJ2-2,TRBV7-8,TGTGCCAGCAGCTTAGCCAGTGGGGGTACCGGGGAGCTGTTTTTT,CASSLASGGTGELFF